This T cell receptor beta chain was retrieved from a study of T cell responses to AZD1222 COVID-19 vaccine. CDR1 SGHRS and CDR2 YFSETQ come from the germline V gene. The V gene end was trimmed by 4 bases and the J gene end by 2 bases; junction bases not matched to a gene: 7. CDR3 length: 16 amino acids. Measured with immunoSEQ multiplex PCR; TCRdb has only the in-frame clones, and not every one. The sample has 85,000 to 100,000 clones; roughly 88% are singletons. The starting material was peripheral blood, obtained on day 0 of AZD1222 vaccination. V usage is TRBV5-1 and J usage is TRBJ2-3; TRBD1 aligns across 10 bases. The source is an adult in good health. CDR3 bases: TGCGCCAGCAGCCCCAGAGGGACAGGGGTCACAGATACGCAGTATTTT. It encodes CASSPRGTGVTDTQYF.